A selection of T cell receptor beta chains follows, all from one sample in a study of OX40 agonist ivuxolimab in advanced cancers. Some clones are missing from TCRdb's copy, which holds only in-frame ones; the method was immunoSEQ multiplex PCR. The sample consists of some 44,000 clones, approximately 84% of them appearing once. The starting material was CD4+ or CD8+ T cells sorted from blood, obtained in a trial of the OX40 agonist ivuxolimab. The receptors originated from an adult with an advanced solid tumor such as melanoma, head and neck, liver or kidney cancer. Each CDR3 is given with its conserved first and last residue. A D gene is named only where the DNA matches it firmly. A row's size may be missing; if present it is once, few, many or a size class.

TRBJ1-6 | TRBD1 | TRBV6-4 | NA | CASRSTGAYNSPLHF | TGTGCCAGCAGGAGTACAGGGGCGTATAATTCACCCCTCCACTTT
TRBJ2-5 | NA | TRBV25-1 | once | CASSDPLVTQYF | TGTGCCAGCAGTGACCCCCTCGTCACCCAGTACTTC
TRBJ2-3 | TRBD2 | TRBV2 | NA | CASSEWGLAGRTSSTDTQYF | TGTGCCAGCAGTGAATGGGGACTAGCGGGGAGGACTTCTAGCACAGATACGCAGTATTTT
TRBJ1-2 | NA | TRBV28 | NA | CASSSSGEENYGYTF | TGTGCCAGCAGTTCGTCCGGCGAAGAAAACTATGGCTACACCTTC
TRBJ2-2 | TRBD1 | TRBV5-1 | NA | CASSLVFMSGQGSGTGELFF | TGCGCCAGCAGCTTGGTTTTTATGTCTGGACAGGGGTCGGGCACCGGGGAGCTGTTTTTT
TRBJ2-2 | NA | TRBV5-6 | few | CASSLVENTGELFF | TGTGCCAGCAGCTTGGTCGAGAACACCGGGGAGCTGTTTTTT
TRBJ2-7 | TRBD2 | TRBV27 | NA | CASSLYGGSSYEQYF | TGTGCCAGCAGTTTATATGGCGGGAGTAGCTACGAGCAGTACTTC
TRBJ2-5 | TRBD2 | TRBV7-3 | NA | CASSSGLAGRETQYF | TGTGCCAGCAGCTCGGGACTAGCGGGGCGAGAGACCCAGTACTTC
TRBJ2-3 | NA | TRBV6-6 | NA | CASLMGLHTDTQYF | TGTGCCAGCTTAATGGGCTTACACACAGATACGCAGTATTTT
TRBJ1-2 | NA | TRBV5-1 | once | CASSLDRGRGYGYTF | TGCGCCAGCAGCTTGGATCGGGGCCGCGGGTATGGCTACACCTTC
TRBJ2-5 | NA | TRBV6-6 | few | CASSYRTALETQYF | TGTGCCAGCAGTTATCGAACGGCCTTAGAGACCCAGTACTTC
TRBJ2-3 | TRBD1 | TRBV7-2 | NA | CASSAGTGGSDTQYF | TGTGCCAGCAGCGCCGGGACAGGGGGCTCGGATACGCAGTATTTT
TRBJ2-7 | NA | TRBV18 | NA | CASSLADEQYF | TGTGCCAGCTCACTGGCGGACGAGCAGTACTTC
TRBJ2-7 | NA | TRBV6-1 | NA | CASSEVHPYEQYF | TGTGCCAGCAGTGAGGTACACCCCTACGAGCAGTACTTC
TRBJ1-4 | TRBD1 | TRBV9 | once | CASSFQTGRAEKLFF | TGTGCCAGCAGCTTCCAGACAGGGAGGGCTGAAAAACTGTTTTTT
TRBJ1-4 | TRBD1 | TRBV7-8 | NA | CASSTMTGGLSEKLFF | TGTGCCAGCAGCACGATGACAGGGGGACTGAGTGAAAAACTGTTTTTT
TRBJ2-5 | TRBD1 | TRBV2 | few | CASTRGIGETQYF | TGTGCCAGCACCAGGGGGATTGGAGAGACCCAGTACTTC
TRBJ2-3 | TRBD1 | TRBV27 | NA | CASSVGRGWDTQYF | TGTGCCAGCAGTGTGGGCAGGGGGTGGGATACGCAGTATTTT
TRBJ2-1 | TRBD2 | TRBV7-9 | NA | CASSLGLAGINEQFF | TGTGCCAGCAGCTTGGGACTAGCGGGAATCAATGAGCAGTTCTTC
TRBJ2-7 | TRBD2 | TRBV7-2 | NA | CASSFIAGGGYEQYF | TGTGCCAGCAGCTTCATAGCGGGAGGGGGATACGAGCAGTACTTC
TRBJ1-1 | TRBD1 | TRBV25-1 | NA | CASSGRWGTGETFF | TGTGCCAGCAGTGGAAGGTGGGGGACAGGGGAAACTTTCTTT
TRBJ2-1 | NA | TRBV28 | few | CASSSFIWDNPYNEQFF | TGTGCCAGCAGTTCGTTTATTTGGGACAACCCTTACAATGAGCAGTTCTTC
TRBJ2-4 | NA | TRBV19 | NA | CASSTPGGQNIQYF | TGTGCCAGTAGTACCCCTGGGGGGCAAAACATTCAGTACTTC
TRBJ2-5 | TRBD2 | TRBV5-4 | NA | CASSLPSGQETQYF | TGTGCCAGCAGCTTGCCTAGCGGACAAGAGACCCAGTACTTC
TRBJ1-5 | NA | TRBV2 | NA | CASEVLQGNQPQHF | TGTGCCAGCGAAGTATTACAGGGAAATCAGCCCCAGCATTTT
TRBJ2-2 | NA | TRBV5-4 | once | CASSLVDSTTGELFF | TGTGCCAGCAGCTTGGTGGACAGTACTACCGGGGAGCTGTTTTTT
TRBJ2-5 | TRBD1 | TRBV18 | NA | CASSPGTGLETQYF | TGTGCCAGCTCACCCGGGACAGGGCTGGAGACCCAGTACTTC
TRBJ1-6 | NA | TRBV6-1 | NA | CASSEVRGDSPLHF | TGTGCCAGCAGTGAAGTTCGAGGGGACTCACCCCTCCACTTT
TRBJ1-5 | NA | TRBV30 | NA | CAWSGGSNQPQHF | TGTGCCTGGAGTGGTGGGAGCAATCAGCCCCAGCATTTT
TRBJ2-7 | TRBD1 | TRBV6-1 | NA | CASRPTGGRSYEQYF | TGTGCCAGCAGGCCAACAGGGGGGCGGTCCTACGAGCAGTACTTC
TRBJ2-1 | TRBD2 | TRBV30 | NA | CAWRVPSGSREQFF | TGTGCCTGGAGAGTCCCGAGCGGGAGTCGTGAGCAGTTCTTC
TRBJ1-3 | NA | TRBV2 | NA | CASSPRARNTIYF | TGTGCCAGCAGTCCTCGGGCAAGAAACACCATATATTTT
TRBJ2-7 | TRBD1 | TRBV11-3 | NA | CASSLGLGQGEEQYF | TGTGCCAGCAGCCTTGGCTTGGGACAGGGGGAAGAGCAGTACTTC
TRBJ2-7 | NA | TRBV11-2 | NA | CASRTGNAEQYF | TGTGCCAGCCGAACGGGGAACGCCGAGCAGTACTTC
TRBJ2-7 | NA | TRBV6-5 | NA | CASSNGRAEQYF | TGTGCCAGCAGTAATGGACGGGCCGAGCAGTACTTC
TRBJ1-1 | NA | TRBV5-1 | NA | CASSLRTGSSMNTEAFF | TGCGCCAGCAGCTTGAGAACAGGGTCCAGCATGAACACTGAAGCTTTCTTT
TRBJ2-7 | NA | TRBV5-4 | NA | CASSFVRDPNYEQYF | TGTGCCAGCAGCTTTGTCCGGGATCCGAACTACGAGCAGTACTTC
TRBJ2-1 | NA | TRBV21-1 | NA | CASRGREDNEQFF | TGTGCCAGCAGAGGCAGGGAAGACAATGAGCAGTTCTTC
TRBJ1-2 | NA | TRBV11-2 | NA | CASSGTLSYGYTF | TGTGCCAGCAGCGGGACTCTTAGCTATGGCTACACCTTC
TRBJ2-5 | NA | TRBV11-2 | NA | CASSLGGSVGETQYF | TGTGCCAGCAGCTTAGGAGGGTCCGTAGGAGAGACCCAGTACTTC
TRBJ1-2 | NA | TRBV28 | NA | CASSFLRGGYTF | TGTGCCAGCAGTTTTTTAAGGGGAGGCTACACCTTC
TRBJ2-7 | NA | TRBV15 | NA | CATSRGGGQSYEQYF | TGTGCCACCAGCAGAGGGGGGGGACAGTCCTACGAGCAGTACTTC